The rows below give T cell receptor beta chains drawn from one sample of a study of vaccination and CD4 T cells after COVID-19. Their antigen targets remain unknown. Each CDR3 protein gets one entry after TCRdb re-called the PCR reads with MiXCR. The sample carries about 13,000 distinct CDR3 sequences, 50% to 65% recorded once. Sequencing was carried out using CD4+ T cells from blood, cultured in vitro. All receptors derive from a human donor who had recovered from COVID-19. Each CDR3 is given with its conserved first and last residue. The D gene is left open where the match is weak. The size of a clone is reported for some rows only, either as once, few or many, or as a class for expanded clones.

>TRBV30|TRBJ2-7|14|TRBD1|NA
CAWSGQGDPYEQYF
TGTGCCTGGAGCGGACAGGGTGATCCCTACGAGCAGTACTTC
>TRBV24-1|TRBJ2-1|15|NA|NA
CATSDTSPSSNEQFF
TGTGCCACCAGTGATACAAGCCCCTCTAGCAATGAGCAGTTCTTC
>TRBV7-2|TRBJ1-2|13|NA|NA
CASSFAQPPANTF
TGTGCCAGCAGCTTCGCCCAGCCACCGGCGAACACCTTC
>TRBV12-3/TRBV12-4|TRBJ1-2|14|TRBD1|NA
CASSPLQGNYGYTF
TGTGCCAGCAGTCCCTTACAGGGGAACTATGGCTACACCTTC
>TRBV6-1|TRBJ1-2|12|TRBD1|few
CASSTGGYGYTF
TGTGCCAGCAGTACAGGGGGCTATGGCTACACCTTC
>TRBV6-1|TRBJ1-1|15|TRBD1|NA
CASSTTGNGNTEAFF
TGTGCCAGCAGTACGACAGGGAATGGGAACACTGAAGCTTTCTTT
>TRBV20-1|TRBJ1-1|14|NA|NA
CSARDPRVDTEAFF
TGCAGTGCTAGAGATCCACGGGTAGACACTGAAGCTTTCTTT
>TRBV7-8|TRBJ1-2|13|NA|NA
CASSARDGMGYTF
TGTGCCAGCAGCGCACGGGACGGCATGGGCTACACCTTC
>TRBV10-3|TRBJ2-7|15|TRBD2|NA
CAISPGAGGLYEQYF
TGTGCCATCAGTCCCGGAGCGGGGGGGCTGTACGAGCAGTACTTC
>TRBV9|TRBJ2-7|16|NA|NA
CASSVVLGGGSYEQYF
TGTGCCAGCAGCGTAGTGCTGGGTGGGGGTTCCTACGAGCAGTACTTC
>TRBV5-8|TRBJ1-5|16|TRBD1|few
CASSLYSQGRNQPQHF
TGTGCCAGCAGCTTGTACTCACAGGGGCGCAATCAGCCCCAGCATTTT
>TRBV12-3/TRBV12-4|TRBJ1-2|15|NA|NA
CASSFHSWGRYGYTF
TGTGCCAGCAGTTTCCACTCATGGGGGAGGTATGGCTACACCTTC
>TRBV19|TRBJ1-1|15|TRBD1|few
CASSLSDRLNTEAFF
TGTGCCAGTAGTCTATCGGACAGGCTGAACACTGAAGCTTTCTTT
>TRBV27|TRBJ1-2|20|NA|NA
CASRPKVVWSRSSLFYGYTF
TGTGCCAGCAGACCGAAGGTGGTTTGGAGTCGATCATCCCTTTTCTATGGCTACACCTTC
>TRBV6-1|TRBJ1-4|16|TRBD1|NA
CASTRGQGATNEKLFF
TGTGCCAGCACTCGGGGACAGGGTGCAACTAATGAAAAACTGTTTTTT
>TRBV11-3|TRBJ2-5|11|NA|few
CASGLQETQYF
TGTGCCAGCGGGCTCCAAGAGACCCAGTACTTC
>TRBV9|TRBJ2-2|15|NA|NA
CASGIQGWGTGELFF
TGTGCCAGCGGGATACAGGGTTGGGGCACCGGGGAGCTGTTTTTT
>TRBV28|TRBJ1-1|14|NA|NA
CASSPGRGLTEAFF
TGTGCCAGCAGTCCCGGACGGGGATTGACTGAAGCTTTCTTT
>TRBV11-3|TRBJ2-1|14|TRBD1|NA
CASRGGTGDNEQFF
TGTGCCAGCAGAGGAGGGACAGGGGACAATGAGCAGTTCTTC
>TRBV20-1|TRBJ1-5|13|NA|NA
CSARGQVGQPQHF
TGCAGTGCTAGAGGTCAAGTGGGGCAGCCCCAGCATTTT
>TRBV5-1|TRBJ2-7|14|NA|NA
CASSFSGVPYEQYF
TGCGCCAGCAGCTTCTCGGGGGTACCCTACGAGCAGTACTTC
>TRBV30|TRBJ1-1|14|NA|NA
CAWRSDRMNTEAFF
TGTGCCTGGAGATCGGACAGAATGAACACTGAAGCTTTCTTT
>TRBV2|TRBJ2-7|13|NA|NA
CASVRDTSYEQCF
TGTGCCAGCGTCCGGGACACTTCCTACGAGCAGTGCTTC
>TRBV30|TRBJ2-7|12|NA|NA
CAWSLMGLEQYF
TGTGCCTGGAGTTTGATGGGCTTAGAGCAGTACTTC
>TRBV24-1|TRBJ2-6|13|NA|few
CAVHRAGANVLTF
TGTGCCGTACACAGGGCTGGGGCCAACGTCCTGACTTTC
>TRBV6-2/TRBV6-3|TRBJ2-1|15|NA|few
CASTNRAVRDDEQFF
TGTGCCAGCACTAACAGGGCAGTAAGGGACGATGAGCAGTTCTTC
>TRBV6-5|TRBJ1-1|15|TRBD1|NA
CASSSPGGGAAGAFF
TGTGCCAGCAGTTCCCCGGGAGGGGGCGCGGCAGGAGCTTTCTTT
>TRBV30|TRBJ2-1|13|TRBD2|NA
CAGTSGVYNEQFF
TGTGCCGGGACTAGCGGGGTGTACAATGAGCAGTTCTTC
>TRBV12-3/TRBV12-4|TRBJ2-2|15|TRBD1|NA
CASGRTGGETGELFF
TGTGCCAGCGGTCGGACAGGGGGAGAGACCGGGGAGCTGTTTTTT
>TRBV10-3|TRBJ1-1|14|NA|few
CAISVGTVNTEAFF
TGTGCCATCAGTGTCGGGACGGTGAACACTGAAGCTTTCTTT
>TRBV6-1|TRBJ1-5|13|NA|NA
CASTTALNQPQHF
TGTGCCAGCACAACAGCCCTCAATCAGCCCCAGCATTTT
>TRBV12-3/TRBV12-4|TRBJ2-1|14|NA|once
CASTHRRLDNEQFF
TGTGCCAGCACTCACCGTCGACTCGACAATGAGCAGTTCTTC
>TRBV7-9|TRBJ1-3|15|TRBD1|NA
CASSLEGGGGNTIYF
TGTGCCAGCAGCTTAGAAGGAGGGGGCGGAAACACCATATATTTT
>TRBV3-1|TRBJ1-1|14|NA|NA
CASSLSRLNTEAFF
TGTGCCAGCAGTCTCAGTCGCTTGAACACTGAAGCTTTCTTT
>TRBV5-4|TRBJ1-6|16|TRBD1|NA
CASSLRQGAGNSPLHF
TGTGCCAGCAGCTTGAGACAGGGGGCAGGGAATTCACCCCTCCACTTT
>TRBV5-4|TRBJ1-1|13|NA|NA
CASSLGTNTEAFF
TGTGCCAGCAGCTTGGGGACGAACACTGAAGCTTTCTTT